This T cell receptor beta chain comes out of a study of blood T cell repertoires in COVID-19. On the study more broadly: Some COVID-19 samples were acute and others convalescent; all came from the United States, Italy and Spain.

Original handling: Estimates of nucleated cell counts were drawn from the amplification of reference gene primers. The protocol was immunoSEQ multiplex PCR, while the TCRdb copy is restricted to in-frame clones and leaves out a portion. The D gene and trimming were derived from the DNA, and the V and J assignments and clone size from that table. This table has fewer than 35,000 clones, about 86% appearing once. From germline, CDR1 is SQVTM and CDR2 ANQGSEA. J was trimmed by 6 bases and V by 6 bases; bases with no gene match: 14. The length of the CDR3 is 16 residues. This TCR was recovered from a human donor in a cohort sampled during active COVID-19. This chain links TRBV29-1 with TRBJ2-1, with 10 bases fitting TRBD1. Sequenced input: peripheral blood. The CDR3 DNA sequence: TGCAGCGTCGATCGAAGGGGGGGACAGGGGAGCAATGAGCAGTTCTTC. This sequence encodes CSVDRRGGQGSNEQFF.